What follows describes a single T cell receptor beta chain. Its antigen is undetermined. Sequencing involved patients with CD8+CD57+ cell expansion previously shown by flow cytometry. Genomic DNA, serving as template, underwent TCR beta VDJ and CDR3 profiling. TCRdb itself ran the reads through MiXCR, one entry per CDR3 protein. Of under 200,000 distinct CDR3 sequences listed, approximately 48% were seen once; the top ten hold about 1.7%. The data derive from a study of CD8+CD57+ T cells in acquired aplastic anemia. At the level of the study: CD4+ and CD8+ cells, once sorted, gave DNA averaging roughly 3.2 ug.

The CDR3 covers 13 residues. In germline, CDR1 is SNHLY, CDR2 FYNNEI. Trimming removed 3 bases at V and 10 bases at J, with 10 bases between. Study observations and caveats: Between the patient and control groups, CD8+ Simpson's diversity did not differ significantly. Sharing between patients and controls was observed for twenty-nine CD8+ CDR3 sequences.

The rearrangement links TRBV2 to TRBJ1-6; D is ambiguous. The sequence was collected from a human donor with aplastic anemia. Sequenced input: sorted CD4+, CD8+, or CD8+CD57+ T cells (not recorded which) from PBMCs. DNA of the CDR3: TGTGCCAGCAGTGATGGCAATTGGTCACCCCTCCACTTT. Protein product: CASSDGNWSPLHF. Using reference TRBV2 and TRBJ1-6 for the parts outside the CDR3, the full variable domain is EPEVTQTPSHQVTQMGQEVILRCVPISNHLYFYWYRQILGQKVEFLVSFYNNEISEKSEIFDDQFSVERPDGSNFTLKIRSTKLEDSAMYFCASSDGNWSPLHFGNGTRLTVT.